Listed below are T cell receptor beta chains from one sample, sequenced in a study of Ad26.COV2.S vaccination and SARS-CoV-2 variants. The data were produced by immunoSEQ multiplex PCR, yet TCRdb's version contains in-frame clones alone and is incomplete. The table records hundreds of thousands of clones, 75% to 90% of them present only once. The sample in question was peripheral blood, obtained in a trial of Ad26.COV2.S vaccine versus placebo. Every receptor here comes from a person aged 18-60 years who received the Ad26.COV2.S COVID-19 vaccine or a placebo. Each CDR3 is given without its conserved first and last residue. Fields, in order: V gene, clone size, J gene, CDR3 protein. Rows may omit the clone size; those that give it use once, few, many or a size class.

V: TRBV4-3
size: -
J: TRBJ2-1
CDR3: ASSQEGLVGNEQF

V: TRBV3-1/TRBV3-2
size: many
J: TRBJ2-3
CDR3: ASSQDLSLADTDTQY

V: TRBV6-4
size: -
J: TRBJ2-2
CDR3: ASSVRENTGELF

V: TRBV11-1
size: -
J: TRBJ2-7
CDR3: ASSDQGYEQY

V: TRBV11-3
size: -
J: TRBJ1-1
CDR3: ASSFTLNTEAF

V: TRBV7-6
size: -
J: TRBJ1-5
CDR3: ASSLATGSNQPQH

V: TRBV19
size: -
J: TRBJ2-2
CDR3: ASSLGLAAGWGELF

V: TRBV10-3
size: -
J: TRBJ1-2
CDR3: AISLRGNYGYT

V: TRBV20-1
size: -
J: TRBJ2-3
CDR3: SASRARRATDTQY

V: TRBV6-2/TRBV6-3
size: few
J: TRBJ1-3
CDR3: ASSLGRISAGNTIY

V: TRBV19
size: -
J: TRBJ2-3
CDR3: ASSVDRGRPDTQY

V: TRBV24-1
size: -
J: TRBJ1-2
CDR3: ATSEDDSYGYT

V: TRBV27
size: -
J: TRBJ2-3
CDR3: ASSLSLNPTDTQY

V: TRBV12-3/TRBV12-4
size: -
J: TRBJ1-1
CDR3: ASSLQGRTEAF

V: TRBV5-1
size: -
J: TRBJ1-2
CDR3: ASSDPSLTGDYGYT

V: TRBV5-1
size: -
J: TRBJ2-5
CDR3: ASSPGTREETQY

V: TRBV4-2
size: -
J: TRBJ1-2
CDR3: ASSQVGGQGAWEGYT

V: TRBV6-5
size: -
J: TRBJ1-1
CDR3: ASSPPGVLYTEAF

V: TRBV5-1
size: -
J: TRBJ1-2
CDR3: ASSRGVSREDGYT

V: TRBV25-1
size: -
J: TRBJ2-2
CDR3: ASSDTPETGELF

V: TRBV6-5
size: -
J: TRBJ2-1
CDR3: ASSYSPGPTSNEQF

V: TRBV2
size: -
J: TRBJ1-5
CDR3: ASRDRGNQPQH

V: TRBV30
size: once
J: TRBJ1-1
CDR3: AWRPWARGNTEAF

V: TRBV2
size: -
J: TRBJ1-3
CDR3: ASSWGPSGNTIY

V: TRBV5-1
size: -
J: TRBJ2-1
CDR3: ASSLEAAYNEQF

V: TRBV7-9
size: -
J: TRBJ2-1
CDR3: ASSLSGSTGLGEQF

V: TRBV6-2/TRBV6-3
size: -
J: TRBJ1-1
CDR3: ASSYPRWGANTEAF

V: TRBV18
size: -
J: TRBJ2-3
CDR3: ASSPRADTQY

V: TRBV7-3
size: -
J: TRBJ2-7
CDR3: ASSSGTGGEQY

V: TRBV5-1
size: -
J: TRBJ2-3
CDR3: ASSGTSGTDTQY

V: TRBV27
size: -
J: TRBJ1-2
CDR3: ASSFLGSRWYGYT

V: TRBV29-1
size: -
J: TRBJ2-3
CDR3: SVEGGTDTQY

V: TRBV2
size: -
J: TRBJ2-3
CDR3: ASKRTDTQY

V: TRBV11-1
size: -
J: TRBJ2-7
CDR3: ASSFEGPYEQY

V: TRBV6-6
size: -
J: TRBJ1-3
CDR3: ATSRALGQFGNTIY

V: TRBV4-3
size: -
J: TRBJ2-1
CDR3: ASSQVLAGEGEQF

V: TRBV12-3/TRBV12-4
size: -
J: TRBJ1-1
CDR3: ASSLGGIAEAF

V: TRBV24-1
size: -
J: TRBJ1-5
CDR3: ATSPSGMGQPQH

V: TRBV6-1
size: few
J: TRBJ1-2
CDR3: ASSEGWGNPNYGYT

V: TRBV27
size: -
J: TRBJ1-2
CDR3: ASSLRQGPGYT

V: TRBV5-1
size: -
J: TRBJ1-1
CDR3: ASSWQKGRVTEAF

V: TRBV6-5
size: -
J: TRBJ1-1
CDR3: ASSYSPPGLRTEAF

V: TRBV10-3
size: -
J: TRBJ1-4
CDR3: AIKSHTNNEKLF

V: TRBV5-1
size: -
J: TRBJ2-7
CDR3: ASSWGGLLFEQY

V: TRBV7-2
size: -
J: TRBJ2-1
CDR3: ASSFGQNNEQF

V: TRBV19
size: -
J: TRBJ2-5
CDR3: ASSILDRGRETQY

V: TRBV5-1
size: -
J: TRBJ2-5
CDR3: ASSLTPLETQY

V: TRBV5-6
size: -
J: TRBJ2-2
CDR3: ASSLGPDLRPGELF

V: TRBV4-2
size: once
J: TRBJ2-3
CDR3: ASSQALAGVADTQY

V: TRBV27
size: -
J: TRBJ2-7
CDR3: ASGSGTQTYEQY

V: TRBV3-1/TRBV3-2
size: -
J: TRBJ1-2
CDR3: ASSHRDREYGYT

V: TRBV29-1
size: few
J: TRBJ1-4
CDR3: SVDRCPGQGMAEKLF

V: TRBV5-4
size: -
J: TRBJ1-6
CDR3: ASSLEPGNSPLH

V: TRBV28
size: -
J: TRBJ1-5
CDR3: ASSPGGEYNQPQH